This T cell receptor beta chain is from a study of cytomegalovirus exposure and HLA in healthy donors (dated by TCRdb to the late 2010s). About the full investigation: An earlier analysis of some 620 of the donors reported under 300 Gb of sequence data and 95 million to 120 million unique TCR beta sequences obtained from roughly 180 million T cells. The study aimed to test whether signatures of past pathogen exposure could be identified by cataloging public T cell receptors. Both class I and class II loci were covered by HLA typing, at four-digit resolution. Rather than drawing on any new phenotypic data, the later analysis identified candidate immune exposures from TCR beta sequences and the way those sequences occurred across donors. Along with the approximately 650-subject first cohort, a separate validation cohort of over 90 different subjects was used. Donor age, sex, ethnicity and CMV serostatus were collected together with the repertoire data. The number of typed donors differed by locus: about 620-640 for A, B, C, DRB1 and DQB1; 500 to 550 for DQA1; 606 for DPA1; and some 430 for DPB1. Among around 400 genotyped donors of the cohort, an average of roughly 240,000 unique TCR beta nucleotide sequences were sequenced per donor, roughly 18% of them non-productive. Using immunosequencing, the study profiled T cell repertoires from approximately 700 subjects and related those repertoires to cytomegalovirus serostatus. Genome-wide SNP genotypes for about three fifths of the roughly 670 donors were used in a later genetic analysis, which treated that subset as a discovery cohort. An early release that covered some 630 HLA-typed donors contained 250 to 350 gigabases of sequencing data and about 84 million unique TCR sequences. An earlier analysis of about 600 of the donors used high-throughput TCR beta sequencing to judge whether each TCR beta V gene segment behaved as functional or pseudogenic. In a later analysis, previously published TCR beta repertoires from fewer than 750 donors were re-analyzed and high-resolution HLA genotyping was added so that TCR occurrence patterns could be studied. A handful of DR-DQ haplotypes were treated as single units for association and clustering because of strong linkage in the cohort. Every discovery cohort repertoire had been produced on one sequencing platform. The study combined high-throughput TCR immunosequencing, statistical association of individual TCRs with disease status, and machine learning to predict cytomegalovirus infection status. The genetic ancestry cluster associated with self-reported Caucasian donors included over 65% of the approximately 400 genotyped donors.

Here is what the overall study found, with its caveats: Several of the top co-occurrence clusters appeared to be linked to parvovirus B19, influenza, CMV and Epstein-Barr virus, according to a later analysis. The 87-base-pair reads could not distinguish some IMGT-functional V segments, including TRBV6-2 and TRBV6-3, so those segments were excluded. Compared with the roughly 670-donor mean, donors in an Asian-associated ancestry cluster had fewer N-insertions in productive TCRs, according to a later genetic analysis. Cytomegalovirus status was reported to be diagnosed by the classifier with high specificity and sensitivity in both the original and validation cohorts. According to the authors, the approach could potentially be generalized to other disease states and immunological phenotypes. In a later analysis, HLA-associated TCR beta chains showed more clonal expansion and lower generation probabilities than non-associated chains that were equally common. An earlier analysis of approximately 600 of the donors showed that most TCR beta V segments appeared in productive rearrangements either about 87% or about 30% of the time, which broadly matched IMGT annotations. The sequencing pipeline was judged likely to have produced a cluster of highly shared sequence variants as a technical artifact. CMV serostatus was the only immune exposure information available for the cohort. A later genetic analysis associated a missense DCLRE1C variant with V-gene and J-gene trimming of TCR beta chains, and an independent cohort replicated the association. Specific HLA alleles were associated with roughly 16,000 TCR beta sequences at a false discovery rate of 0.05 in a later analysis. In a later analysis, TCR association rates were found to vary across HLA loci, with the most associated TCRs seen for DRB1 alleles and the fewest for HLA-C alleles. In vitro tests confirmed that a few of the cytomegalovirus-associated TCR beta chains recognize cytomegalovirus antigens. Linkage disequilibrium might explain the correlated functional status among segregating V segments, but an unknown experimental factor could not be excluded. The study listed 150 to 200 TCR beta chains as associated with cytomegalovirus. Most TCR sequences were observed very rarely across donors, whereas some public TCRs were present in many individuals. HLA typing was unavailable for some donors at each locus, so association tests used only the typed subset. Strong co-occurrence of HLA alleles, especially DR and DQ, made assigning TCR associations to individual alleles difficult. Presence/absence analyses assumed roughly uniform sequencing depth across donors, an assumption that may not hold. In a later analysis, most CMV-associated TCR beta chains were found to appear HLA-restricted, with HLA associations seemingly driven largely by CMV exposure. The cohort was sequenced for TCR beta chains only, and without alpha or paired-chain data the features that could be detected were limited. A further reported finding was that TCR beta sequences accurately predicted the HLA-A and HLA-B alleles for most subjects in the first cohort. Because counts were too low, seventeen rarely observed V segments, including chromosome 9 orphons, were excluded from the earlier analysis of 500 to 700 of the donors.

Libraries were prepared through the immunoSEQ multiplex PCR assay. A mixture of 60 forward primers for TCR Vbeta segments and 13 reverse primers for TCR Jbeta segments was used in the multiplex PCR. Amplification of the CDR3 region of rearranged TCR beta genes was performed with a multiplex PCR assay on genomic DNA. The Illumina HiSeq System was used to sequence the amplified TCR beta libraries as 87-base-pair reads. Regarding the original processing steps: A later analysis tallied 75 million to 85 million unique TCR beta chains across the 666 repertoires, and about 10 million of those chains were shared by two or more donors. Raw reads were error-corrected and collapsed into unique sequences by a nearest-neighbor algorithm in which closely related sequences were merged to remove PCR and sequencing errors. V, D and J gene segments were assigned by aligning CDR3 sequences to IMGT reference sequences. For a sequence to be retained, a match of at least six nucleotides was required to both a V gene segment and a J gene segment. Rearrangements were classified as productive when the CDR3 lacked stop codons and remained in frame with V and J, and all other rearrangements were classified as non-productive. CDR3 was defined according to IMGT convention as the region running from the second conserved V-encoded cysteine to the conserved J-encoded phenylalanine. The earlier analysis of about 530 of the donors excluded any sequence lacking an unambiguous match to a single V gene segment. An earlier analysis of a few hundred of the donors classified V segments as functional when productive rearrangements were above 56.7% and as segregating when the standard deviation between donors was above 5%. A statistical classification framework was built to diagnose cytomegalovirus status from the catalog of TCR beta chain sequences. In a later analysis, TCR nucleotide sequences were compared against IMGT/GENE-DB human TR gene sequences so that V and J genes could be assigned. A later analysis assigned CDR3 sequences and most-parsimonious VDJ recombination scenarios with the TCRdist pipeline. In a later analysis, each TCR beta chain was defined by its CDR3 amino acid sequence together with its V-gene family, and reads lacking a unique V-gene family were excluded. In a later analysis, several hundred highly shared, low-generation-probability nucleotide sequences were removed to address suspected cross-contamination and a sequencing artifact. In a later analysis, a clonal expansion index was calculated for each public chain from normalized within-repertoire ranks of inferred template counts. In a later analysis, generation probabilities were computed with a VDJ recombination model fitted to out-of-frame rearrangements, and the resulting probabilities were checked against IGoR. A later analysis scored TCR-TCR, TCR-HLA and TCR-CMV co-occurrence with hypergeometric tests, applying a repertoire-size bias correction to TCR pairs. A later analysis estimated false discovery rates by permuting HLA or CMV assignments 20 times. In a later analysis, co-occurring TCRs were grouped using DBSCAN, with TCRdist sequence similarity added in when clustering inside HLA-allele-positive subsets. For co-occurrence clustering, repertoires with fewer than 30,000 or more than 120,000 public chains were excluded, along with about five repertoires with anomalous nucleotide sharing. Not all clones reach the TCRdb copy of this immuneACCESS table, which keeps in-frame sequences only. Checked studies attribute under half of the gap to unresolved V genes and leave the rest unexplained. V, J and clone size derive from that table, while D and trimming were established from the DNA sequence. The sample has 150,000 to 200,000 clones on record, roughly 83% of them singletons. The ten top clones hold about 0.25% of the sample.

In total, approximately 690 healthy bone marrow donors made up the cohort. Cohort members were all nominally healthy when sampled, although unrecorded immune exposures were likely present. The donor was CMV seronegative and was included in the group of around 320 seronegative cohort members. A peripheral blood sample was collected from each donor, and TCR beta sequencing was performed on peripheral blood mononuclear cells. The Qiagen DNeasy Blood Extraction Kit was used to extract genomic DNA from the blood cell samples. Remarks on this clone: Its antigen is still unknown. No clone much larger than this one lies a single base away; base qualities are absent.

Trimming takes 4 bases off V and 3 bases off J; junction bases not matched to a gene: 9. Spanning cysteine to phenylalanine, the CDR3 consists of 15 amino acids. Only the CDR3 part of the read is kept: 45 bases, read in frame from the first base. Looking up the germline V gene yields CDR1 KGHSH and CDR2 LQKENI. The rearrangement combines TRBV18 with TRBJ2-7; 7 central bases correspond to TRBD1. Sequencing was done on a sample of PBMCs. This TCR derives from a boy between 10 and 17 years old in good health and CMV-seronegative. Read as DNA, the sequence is TGTGCCAGCTCACTTACGACAGGGCTAAACTACGAGCAGTACTTC. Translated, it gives CASSLTTGLNYEQYF.